The sample holds one count of the clone carrying this T cell receptor beta chain. Beta-chain TCR CDR3 regions were amplified from RNA transcripts. Second-round multiplex PCR followed a first-round RT-PCR using HTBI primers. Each CDR3 protein gets one entry after TCRdb re-called the multiplex PCR reads with MiXCR. The table has about 1.1 million distinct CDR3 sequences, about 36% seen once. This specimen belongs to a study of Graves' ophthalmopathy and Graves' hyperthyroidism. V shed 7 bases, J shed 4 bases, and the junction held 13 bases outside the gene matches. This CDR3 has 16 amino acids. In germline, CDR1 is SEHNR, CDR2 FQNEAQ (reference sequence).

The rearrangement uses TRBV7-9 and TRBJ1-1, with 9 bases that match TRBD1. The sequenced material came from peripheral blood or thyroid tissue (not recorded which). This sequence was found in an adult man with Graves' hyperthyroidism. CDR3 region: CASTDGRTGVFTEAFF. The CDR3 DNA is TGTGCCAGCACCGATGGGAGGACAGGGGTTTTCACTGAAGCTTTCTTT.